These T cell receptor beta chains were read from a single sample in a study of T cell changes during pregnancy in multiple sclerosis. This table comes from immunoSEQ multiplex PCR, and its TCRdb copy is limited to in-frame clones, with some not included. The sample lists tens of thousands of clones; approximately 87% were seen once. This sample comprised peripheral blood, obtained after pregnancy. These receptors were collected from a female donor in good health, enrolled as a control in a pregnancy study. Each CDR3 is given without its conserved first and last residue. The D gene is left open where the match is weak.

>-|TRBV11-3|12
ASSLGPNTGELF
>-|TRBV10-1|14
ASSQKPDSPNTEAF
>-|TRBV6-5|12
ASRGQGSNQPQH
>-|TRBV7-2|12
ASSVGQDSGEAF
>-|TRBV30|12
AWSRQATNEKLF
>-|TRBV20-1|9
SASPNYGYT
>-|TRBV18|14
ASSPPAGRSGNTIY
>-|TRBV21-1|10
ASSKVGNIQY
>-|TRBV30|11
AWSFLATGELF
>-|TRBV6-5|12
ATSREGGNQPQH
>-|TRBV7-2|11
ASSFGGLDTQY
>TRBD1|TRBV5-1|13
ASSIPGTALGEQY
>TRBD1|TRBV7-9|12
ASSPTGDSQPQH
>TRBD1|TRBV5-4|15
ASSRDRGLGGTGELF
>-|TRBV11-3|10
ASSFTSDTQY
>-|TRBV7-2|12
ASSLGVMNTEAF
>TRBD2|TRBV6-5|12
ASSSVGGDYEQY
>TRBD1|TRBV6-6|13
ASNSRTGMNTEAF
>-|TRBV30|14
AWSVRRGWSNSPLH
>-|TRBV29-1|10
SVSGGLGGYT
>-|TRBV29-1|12
SVDSGSGANVLT
>-|TRBV7-2|12
ASSLAPGNYGYT
>-|TRBV30|12
AWSVSFSNQPQH
>TRBD1|TRBV18|12
ASSPGQGTYGYT
>-|TRBV27|13
ASSLSSYSNQPQH
>TRBD1|TRBV6-6|12
ASSSPGQGYGYT
>-|TRBV2|9
ASSAEDTQY
>TRBD1|TRBV23-1|14
ASSHPGQGRIYGYT
>-|TRBV4-1|9
ASSQDNGYT
>TRBD2|TRBV10-1|20
ASSRDRATVKVAGAERYEQY
>TRBD2|TRBV5-1|14
ASRLDPGLVFDEQY
>TRBD2|TRBV5-1|13
ASSRSAGGPGEQF
>-|TRBV27|13
ASSSPSDRAYEQY
>-|TRBV30|10
AWRGSNEKLF
>-|TRBV6-1|10
ATFRLNTEAF
>-|TRBV5-1|14
ASSFLPATSCNEQF
>-|TRBV10-3|11
AISESTGYEQY
>TRBD2|TRBV29-1|14
SVEGRGTTRFYEQY
>TRBD2|TRBV6-7|18
ASRYKPGLAGGSGTGELF
>-|TRBV18|12
ASTDRTFNEKLF
>TRBD2|TRBV30|13
AWSVRTSGGGEQF
>-|TRBV30|11
AWSAEENTEAF
>-|TRBV9|11
ASSVVTAGELF
>TRBD1|TRBV10-1|13
ASQSRDSFLVTQY
>TRBD2|TRBV28|12
ASSPRGGRYEQY
>-|TRBV6-5|11
ASGQGHNTEAF
>TRBD1|TRBV18|15
ASSPRDRPTMNTEAF
>-|TRBV27|11
ASSSDRFGEQF
>-|TRBV29-1|11
SVRTNGIYEQY
>TRBD2|TRBV25-1|12
ASFVLGLAFEQY
>TRBD2|TRBV4-1|13
ASSLGRASTDTQY